Listed below are T cell receptor beta chains from one sample, sequenced in a study of blood T cell repertoires in COVID-19. The table came from immunoSEQ multiplex PCR; TCRdb's copy has only in-frame clones and leaves some out. The sample shows 100,000 or so clones, around four fifths of them seen only once. Sequences were obtained from peripheral blood. These receptors were taken from a man aged 70 or older with active or convalescent COVID-19. Both conserved end residues are part of each CDR3. A D gene is named only where the DNA matches it firmly. Clone size is stated in some rows and not others, as once, few, many or a class when expanded.

CDR3 length: 13
D gene: -
clone size: -
V gene: TRBV13
J gene: TRBJ1-1
CDR3 DNA: TGTGCCAGCAGCTTTGGGGGCCCCACTGAAGCTTTCTTT
CDR3 protein: CASSFGGPTEAFF

CDR3 length: 14
D gene: TRBD1
clone size: once
V gene: TRBV2
J gene: TRBJ1-1
CDR3 DNA: TGTGCCAGCAGTGACGGACAGGGGGCGACTGAAGCTTTCTTT
CDR3 protein: CASSDGQGATEAFF

CDR3 length: 16
D gene: -
clone size: few
V gene: TRBV19
J gene: TRBJ2-2
CDR3 DNA: TGTGCCAGTAGTATAGACCAGGGGTTCAACACCGGGGAGCTGTTTTTT
CDR3 protein: CASSIDQGFNTGELFF

CDR3 length: 14
D gene: TRBD1
clone size: once
V gene: TRBV5-1
J gene: TRBJ2-2
CDR3 DNA: TGCGCCAGCAGCTGGACAGGGAACACCGGGGAGCTGTTTTTT
CDR3 protein: CASSWTGNTGELFF

CDR3 length: 17
D gene: TRBD1
clone size: -
V gene: TRBV7-2
J gene: TRBJ1-4
CDR3 DNA: TGTGCCAGCAGCTCCGGGACAGGGGGAAGCACTAATGAAAAACTGTTTTTT
CDR3 protein: CASSSGTGGSTNEKLFF

CDR3 length: 15
D gene: TRBD1
clone size: -
V gene: TRBV6-6
J gene: TRBJ1-2
CDR3 DNA: TGTGCCAGCAGTGCCCCCCGGGACAGTAACTATGGCTACACCTTC
CDR3 protein: CASSAPRDSNYGYTF

CDR3 length: 11
D gene: TRBD1
clone size: -
V gene: TRBV24-1
J gene: TRBJ1-2
CDR3 DNA: TGTGCCACTCGACAGGGGGAAGGCTACACCTTC
CDR3 protein: CATRQGEGYTF

CDR3 length: 19
D gene: TRBD1
clone size: -
V gene: TRBV10-1
J gene: TRBJ1-2
CDR3 DNA: TGCGCCAGCAGAATTTCGGCCTGGGACAGGATTCCGGATAACTATGGCTACACCTTC
CDR3 protein: CASRISAWDRIPDNYGYTF

CDR3 length: 15
D gene: TRBD1
clone size: -
V gene: TRBV7-2
J gene: TRBJ1-3
CDR3 DNA: TGTGCCAGCAGCAGAGGGACAGGCTCTGGGAACACCATATATTTT
CDR3 protein: CASSRGTGSGNTIYF

CDR3 length: 16
D gene: TRBD1
clone size: -
V gene: TRBV7-8
J gene: TRBJ1-5
CDR3 DNA: TGTGCCAGCAGCCCCTCCGGAACAGGGGCCAATCAGCCCCAGCATTTT
CDR3 protein: CASSPSGTGANQPQHF

CDR3 length: 15
D gene: -
clone size: -
V gene: TRBV11-2
J gene: TRBJ1-2
CDR3 DNA: TGTGCCAGCAGCTTCACGGGACTCCAGAACTATGGCTACACCTTC
CDR3 protein: CASSFTGLQNYGYTF

CDR3 length: 14
D gene: TRBD1
clone size: -
V gene: TRBV30
J gene: TRBJ1-1
CDR3 DNA: TGTGCCTGGAGTAGGGGGACAGCAAACACTGAAGCTTTCTTT
CDR3 protein: CAWSRGTANTEAFF

CDR3 length: 16
D gene: -
clone size: -
V gene: TRBV5-5
J gene: TRBJ2-3
CDR3 DNA: TGTGCCAGCAGCTCAGACTCAGGGGTCCGCACAGATACGCAGTATTTT
CDR3 protein: CASSSDSGVRTDTQYF